The source of this T cell receptor (beta chain) is a study of cytomegalovirus exposure and HLA in healthy donors. Germline V lookup: CDR1 SNHLY, CDR2 FYNNEI. The CDR3 is 15 residues long. J was trimmed by 5 bases and V by 3 bases; bases with no gene match: 8. Data came from immunoSEQ multiplex PCR; TCRdb stores just in-frame clones and leaves some out. The sample includes about 280,000 clones, roughly 90% of them seen just once. Study-level findings and limits: Specificity of three CMV-associated chains for CMV antigens was verified in vitro. There were around 160 TCR beta chains listed as cytomegalovirus-associated.

As concerns this clone: Its target is not known.

The clonotype was recovered from a woman between 18 and 30 years old in good health and CMV-seronegative. This chain joins TRBV2 and TRBJ2-5; 8 bases fit TRBD2. Sequenced input: PBMCs. In nucleotides, the CDR3 is TGTGCCAGCAGTGACCCTGCGGGAGGAAGGGAGACCCAGTACTTC. This codes for CASSDPAGGRETQYF. Combining the CDR3 with reference TRBV2 and TRBJ2-5 gives the whole variable domain EPEVTQTPSHQVTQMGQEVILRCVPISNHLYFYWYRQILGQKVEFLVSFYNNEISEKSEIFDDQFSVERPDGSNFTLKIRSTKLEDSAMYFCASSDPAGGRETQYFGPGTRLLVL.